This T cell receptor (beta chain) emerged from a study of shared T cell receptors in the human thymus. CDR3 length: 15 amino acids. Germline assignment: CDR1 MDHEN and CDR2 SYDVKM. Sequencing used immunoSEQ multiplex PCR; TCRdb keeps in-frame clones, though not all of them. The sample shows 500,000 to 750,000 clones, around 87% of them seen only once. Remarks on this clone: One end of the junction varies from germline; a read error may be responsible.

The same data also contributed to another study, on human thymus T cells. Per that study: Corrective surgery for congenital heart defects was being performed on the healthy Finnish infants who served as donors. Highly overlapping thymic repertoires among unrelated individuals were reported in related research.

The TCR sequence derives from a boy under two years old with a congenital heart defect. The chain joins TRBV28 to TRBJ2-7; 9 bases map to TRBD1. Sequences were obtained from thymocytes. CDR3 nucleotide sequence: TGTGCCAGCAGCTCGGGACAGGGAAGTCCTATAGAGTCAACCTTC. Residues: CASSSGQGSPIESTF.